These 8 T cell receptor beta chains were all obtained from the same sample, sequenced in a study of blood T cell repertoires in COVID-19. Repertoires were generated with immunoSEQ multiplex PCR, while TCRdb's copy carries only in-frame clones and drops some. The table includes hundreds of thousands of clones, more than 75% detected once. The source material was peripheral blood. The receptors were sampled from a man of 80 years or more with acute or convalescent COVID-19.

The V and J genes are TRBV5-1 and TRBJ1-6; unclear D gene. Trimming took 2 bases from V and 9 from J, leaving 9 bases between them. Per the germline V gene, CDR1 is SGHRS and CDR2 is YFSETQ. This CDR3 has 13 amino acids. The DNA of the CDR3 is TGCGCCAGCAGCTTAGACTTGTTTTCACCCCTCCACTTT. Translated, it gives CASSLDLFSPLHF.

This clone is a singleton in its sample. V usage is TRBV18 and J usage is TRBJ2-5; 8 nucleotides agree with TRBD2. The CDR3 covers 15 residues. V lost 3 bases, J lost 2 bases, and 5 bases stayed unmatched. Looked up from germline, CDR1 is KGHSH and CDR2 is LQKENI. The CDR3 nucleotides are TGTGCCAGCTCACCCCCGCCGGGAGGGCAAGAGACCCAGTACTTC. Protein sequence: CASSPPPGGQETQYF.

The chain joins TRBV25-1 to TRBJ1-2; D may be TRBD1 (5 bases). V lost 2 bases to trimming and J lost 3 bases, with 7 bases between them. CDR1 and CDR2 from the germline V gene are MGHDK and SYGVNS. The CDR3 has 13 residues. The CDR3 coding sequence is TGTGCCAGCAGTGAAGACAGAGACTATGGCTACACCTTC. It codes for CASSEDRDYGYTF.

CDR3 loop: CASSLAGTGYEKLFF. The CDR3 nucleotides are TGTGCCAGCAGCTTAGCAGGGACAGGGTATGAAAAACTGTTTTTT. The chain uses TRBV7-9 and TRBJ1-4; 9 positions agree with TRBD1. Germline CDR1 is SEHNR and CDR2 is FQNEAQ (reference sequence). The CDR3 totals 15 residues. V lost 0 bases and J lost 6; bases outside the gene matches: 2.

The V call is TRBV7-2, the J call TRBJ1-2; D is undetermined. Trimming pared 2 bases from V and 7 bases from J, leaving 17 bases between. CDR3 size: 15 residues. Germline CDR1 SGHTA, CDR2 FQGNSA. CDR3 sequence (DNA): TGTGCCAGCAGCTTATATGTCCCCGGGAAGGCTGGCTACACCTTC. The encoded protein is CASSLYVPGKAGYTF.

The rearrangement links TRBV6-1 to TRBJ1-5; unclear D gene. Germline CDR1 reads MNHNS; CDR2 reads SASEGT. The CDR3 sequence is 16 residues long. V lost 4 bases and J lost 5, with 18 bases in between. CDR3 residues: CASSVGDIGRYQPQHF. The CDR3 DNA sequence: TGTGCCAGCAGTGTCGGGGATATAGGACGGTATCAGCCCCAGCATTTT.

The chain uses TRBV30 and TRBJ2-7; TRBD2 matches 10 bases. This CDR3 is built from 17 residues. Trimming cost V 3 bases and J 0 bases; bases outside gene matches: 11. The germline gives CDR1 GTSNPN, CDR2 SVGIG (reference sequence). Written as DNA, the CDR3 is TGTGCCTGGAGCAGGGGTAGCGGGAGGCCAAGCTCCTACGAGCAGTACTTC. Amino acid sequence: CAWSRGSGRPSSYEQYF.

CDR3 loop: CASSQDRVSGNEKLFF. The CDR3 nucleotides read TGTGCCAGCAGCCAGGACAGGGTATCCGGCAATGAAAAACTGTTTTTT. The chain recombines TRBV4-2 with TRBJ1-4, with 8 bases lining up with TRBD1. V lost 3 bases and J lost 5; bases outside the gene matches: 8. The CDR3 extends over 16 amino acids. Germline CDR1 reads LGHNA; CDR2 reads YNFKEQ.